Listed here are 6 T cell receptor beta chains from one sample, sequenced in a study of T cell responses to AZD1222 COVID-19 vaccine. Produced via immunoSEQ multiplex PCR; TCRdb's table is partial and in-frame only. The sample holds around 88,000 clones, 80% to 90% seen once. Sample: peripheral blood, taken on day 0 of AZD1222 vaccination. The receptors derive from an adult in good health.

This clone was detected once. The rearrangement joins TRBV5-1 to TRBJ1-2, with 7 nucleotides matching TRBD1. Germline V CDR1 and CDR2: SGHRS, YFSETQ. Trimming removed 4 bases from V and 3 bases from J; junction bases left unmatched: 6. The CDR3 is made up of 14 amino acids. The CDR3 region has the DNA TGCGCCAGCAGCAACAGGGGTGGTGACTATGGCTACACCTTC. This codes for CASSNRGGDYGYTF.

The genes are TRBV11-3 and TRBJ2-2, with D unclear. This CDR3 region has 13 residues. Trimming pared 2 bases from V and 1 base from J, leaving 2 bases between. Germline CDR1 and CDR2: SGHNT and YENEEA. The CDR3 here is CASSLMNTGELFF. CDR3 bases: TGTGCCAGCAGCTTAATGAACACCGGGGAGCTGTTTTTT.

The V call is TRBV7-9, the J call TRBJ2-7, with 8 bases that match TRBD1. After removal of 5 bases from V and 4 bases from J, the junction contained 7 bases not matched to a gene. Germline V gives CDR1 SEHNR, CDR2 FQNEAQ (reference sequence). CDR3 length equals 14 residues. The CDR3 protein is CASSRTGLRYEQYF. CDR3 nucleotide sequence: TGTGCCAGCAGCCGGACAGGGTTAAGGTACGAGCAGTACTTC.

The chain employs TRBV28 and TRBJ1-4; no clear D gene. Germline V gives CDR1 MDHEN, CDR2 SYDVKM. CDR3 size: 11 residues. Trimming removed 8 bases from V and 8 bases from J, with 9 bases in between. The CDR3 loop reads CASGGREKLFF. The CDR3 bases are TGTGCCAGCGGAGGGAGGGAAAAACTGTTTTTT.

V gene TRBV12-3 or TRBV12-4 combines with J gene TRBJ1-1, with D perhaps matching TRBD1 (6 bases). The germline V and J ends were trimmed by 11 bases and 1 base, with 14 bases remaining between them. This CDR3 region has 13 residues. The CDR3 spells CALSGTPNTEAFF. DNA for the CDR3: TGTGCCTTATCCGGGACACCGAACACTGAAGCTTTCTTT.

V and J are TRBV7-2 and TRBJ2-2, with D unresolved. V was trimmed by 1 base and J by 2 bases, leaving 8 bases between them. This CDR3 spans 15 amino acids. Germline V gene sequence: CDR1 SGHTA, CDR2 FQGNSA. CDR3: CASSLVGINTGELFF. CDR3 sequence (DNA): TGTGCCAGCAGCTTAGTTGGAATAAACACCGGGGAGCTGTTTTTT.